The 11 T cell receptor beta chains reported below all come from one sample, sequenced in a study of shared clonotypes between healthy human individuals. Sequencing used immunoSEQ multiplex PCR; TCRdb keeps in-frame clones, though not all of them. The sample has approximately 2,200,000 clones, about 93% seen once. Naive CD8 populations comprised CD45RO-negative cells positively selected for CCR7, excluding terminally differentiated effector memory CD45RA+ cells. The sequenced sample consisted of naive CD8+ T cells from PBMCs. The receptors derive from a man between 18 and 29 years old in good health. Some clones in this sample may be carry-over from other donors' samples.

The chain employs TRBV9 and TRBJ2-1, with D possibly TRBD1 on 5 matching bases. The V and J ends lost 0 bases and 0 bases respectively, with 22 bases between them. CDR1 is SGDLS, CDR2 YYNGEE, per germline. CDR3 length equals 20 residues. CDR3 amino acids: CASSVGELVWGTSSYNEQFF. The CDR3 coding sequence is TGTGCCAGCAGCGTAGGTGAATTGGTGTGGGGCACCAGCTCCTACAATGAGCAGTTCTTC.

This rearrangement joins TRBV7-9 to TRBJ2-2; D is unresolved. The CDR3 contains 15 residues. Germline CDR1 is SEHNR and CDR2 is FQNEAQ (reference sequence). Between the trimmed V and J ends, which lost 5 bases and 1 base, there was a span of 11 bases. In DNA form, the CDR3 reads TGTGCCAGCAGCCCCATGATCGGGAACACCGGGGAGCTGTTTTTT. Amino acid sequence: CASSPMIGNTGELFF.

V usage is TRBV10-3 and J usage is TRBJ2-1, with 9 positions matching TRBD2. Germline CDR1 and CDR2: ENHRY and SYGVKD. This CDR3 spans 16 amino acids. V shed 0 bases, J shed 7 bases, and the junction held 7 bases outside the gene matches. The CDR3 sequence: CAISESASGMRNEQFF. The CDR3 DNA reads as TGTGCCATCAGTGAGTCTGCTAGCGGGATGCGGAATGAGCAGTTCTTC.

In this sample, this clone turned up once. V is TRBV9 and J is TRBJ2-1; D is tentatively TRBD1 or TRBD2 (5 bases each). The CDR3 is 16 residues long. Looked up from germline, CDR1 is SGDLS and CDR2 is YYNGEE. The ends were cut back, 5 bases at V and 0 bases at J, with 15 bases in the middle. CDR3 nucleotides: TGTGCCAGCAGACCCGGGACCCGCGACTCCTACAATGAGCAGTTCTTC. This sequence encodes CASRPGTRDSYNEQFF.

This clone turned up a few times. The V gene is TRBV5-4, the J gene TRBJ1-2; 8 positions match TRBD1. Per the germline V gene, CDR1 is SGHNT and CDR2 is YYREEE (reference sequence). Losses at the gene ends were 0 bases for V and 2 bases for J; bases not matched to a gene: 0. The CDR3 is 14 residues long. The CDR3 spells CASSLGDRNYGYTF. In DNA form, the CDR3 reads TGTGCCAGCAGCTTGGGGGACAGGAACTATGGCTACACCTTC.

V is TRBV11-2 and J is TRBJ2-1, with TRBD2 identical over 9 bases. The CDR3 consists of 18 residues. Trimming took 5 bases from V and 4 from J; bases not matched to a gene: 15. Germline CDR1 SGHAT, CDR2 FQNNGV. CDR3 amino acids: CASSGGGLARAGYNEQFF. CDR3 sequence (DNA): TGTGCCAGCAGCGGTGGAGGACTAGCGCGTGCGGGGTACAATGAGCAGTTCTTC.

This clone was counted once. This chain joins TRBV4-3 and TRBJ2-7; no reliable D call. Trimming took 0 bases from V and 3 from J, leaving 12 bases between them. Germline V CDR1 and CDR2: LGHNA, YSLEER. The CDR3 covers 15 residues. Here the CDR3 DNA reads TGCGCCAGCAGCCAAGATTTGGACGGCTACTACGAGCAGTACTTC. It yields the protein CASSQDLDGYYEQYF.

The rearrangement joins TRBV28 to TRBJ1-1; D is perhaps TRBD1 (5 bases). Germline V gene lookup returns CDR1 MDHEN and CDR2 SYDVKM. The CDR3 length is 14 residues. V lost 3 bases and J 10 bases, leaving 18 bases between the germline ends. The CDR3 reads CASSFRWGGERAFF. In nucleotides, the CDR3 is TGTGCCAGCAGTTTTAGGTGGGGCGGGGAGAGAGCTTTCTTT.

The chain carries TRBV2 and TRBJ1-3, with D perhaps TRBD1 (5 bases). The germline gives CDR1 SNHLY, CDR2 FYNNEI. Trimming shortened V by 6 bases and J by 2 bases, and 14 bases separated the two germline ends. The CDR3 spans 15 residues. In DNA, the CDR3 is TGTGCCAGCAGACCAGACAGAGCTACTGGAAACACCATATATTTT. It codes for CASRPDRATGNTIYF.

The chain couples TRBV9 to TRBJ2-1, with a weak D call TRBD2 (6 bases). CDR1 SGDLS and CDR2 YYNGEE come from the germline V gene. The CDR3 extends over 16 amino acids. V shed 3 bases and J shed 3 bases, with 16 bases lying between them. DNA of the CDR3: TGTGCCAGCAGCGCTCGACGGGGAGGATTCTACAATGAGCAGTTCTTC. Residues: CASSARRGGFYNEQFF.

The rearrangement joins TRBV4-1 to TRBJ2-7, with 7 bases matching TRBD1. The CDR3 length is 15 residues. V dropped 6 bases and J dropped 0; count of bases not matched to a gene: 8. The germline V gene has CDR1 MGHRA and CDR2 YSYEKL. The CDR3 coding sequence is TGCGCCAGCAGGTCAACAGGGGCCAGCTCCTACGAGCAGTACTTC. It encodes CASRSTGASSYEQYF.